What follows describes a single TCR beta chain. The data were obtained in a study of blood T cell repertoires in COVID-19. The overall study: Samples of COVID-19 (acute and convalescent) were obtained from the United States, Italy and Spain. PBMCs, B-cell-depleted T cells, or T cells were the source of the cDNA or gDNA that made up the material.

Per the original methods: Reference gene primer amplification yielded estimated nucleated cell counts. Assay used: immunoSEQ multiplex PCR; TCRdb lists only in-frame clones, some missing. Clonal size and the V and J genes are those of that table, whereas D and trimming came from the DNA. The data show some 59,000 clones, with nearly 90% seen just once and around 1.6% held by the top ten. The CDR3 loop spans 16 amino acids. V lost 4 bases and J 0 bases, leaving 14 bases between the germline ends. CDR1 and CDR2 (germline): SGDLS, YYNGEE. The J gene is TRBJ1-3, the V gene TRBV9; D remains unclear. This clonotype originated in a man aged 55 to 70 with acute or convalescent COVID-19. Sequences were obtained from peripheral blood. CDR3 loop: CASSSPRRSSGNTIYF. DNA for the CDR3: TGTGCCAGCAGCTCTCCCCGACGGAGCTCTGGAAACACCATATATTTT.